One and the same sample provided the 20 T cell receptor beta chains below, sequenced in a study of T cell responses to AZD1222 COVID-19 vaccine. Repertoires were generated with immunoSEQ multiplex PCR, while TCRdb's copy carries only in-frame clones and drops some. This table has about 84,000 clones, 86% appearing once. The sample here was peripheral blood, taken 28 days after the second AZD1222 dose. These receptor sequences come from an adult who received the AZD1222 COVID-19 vaccine.

The genes are TRBV9 and TRBJ2-7, with TRBD1 matching 7 bases. The CDR3 is 14 residues long. Germline V gene data show CDR1 as SGDLS and CDR2 as YYNGEE. V lost 1 base and J lost 5; bases outside the gene matches: 6. The CDR3 region has the DNA TGTGCCAGCAGCGTACGACAGGGTGGCCACGAGCAGTACTTC. It codes for CASSVRQGGHEQYF.

This chain uses TRBV5-1 with TRBJ2-7; 8 bases are shared with TRBD1. The V gene end was trimmed by 1 base and the J gene end by 3 bases; junction bases not matched to a gene: 12. CDR1 and CDR2 (germline): SGHRS, YFSETQ. This CDR3 is built from 17 residues. CDR3: CASSLSATGAIDYEQYF. CDR3 DNA: TGCGCCAGCAGCTTGTCTGCGACAGGGGCCATCGACTACGAGCAGTACTTC.

The chain employs TRBV7-9 and TRBJ2-2; 13 bases map to TRBD2. The trim removed 5 bases at V and 6 bases at J, leaving 9 bases unmatched. CDR1 and CDR2 from the germline V gene are SEHNR and FQNEAQ (reference sequence). CDR3 size: 17 residues. The CDR3 region is CASSPWTSGRRAGELFF. CDR3 bases: TGTGCCAGCAGCCCCTGGACTAGCGGGAGACGGGCCGGGGAGCTGTTTTTT.

The gene calls are TRBV7-2 and TRBJ1-4; a possible D gene is TRBD1 (5 bases). The V gene's germline CDR1 is SGHTA and CDR2 FQGNSA. The CDR3 covers 14 residues. V lost 1 base and J 8 bases, leaving 11 bases between the germline ends. Here the CDR3 DNA reads TGTGCCAGCAGCTTAGAGGGACGCGGCGAAAAACTGTTTTTT. Translating it yields CASSLEGRGEKLFF.

This clone was found a few times. The gene calls are TRBV7-2 and TRBJ2-5; D gene unclear. This CDR3 is 15 amino acids long. Germline values: CDR1 SGHTA, CDR2 FQGNSA. Trimming took off 3 bases at V and 2 bases at J, with 13 bases between the two ends. The DNA for the CDR3 is TGTGCCAGCAGCTTGGCCCGGCAGCTACAAGAGACCCAGTACTTC. The encoded protein is CASSLARQLQETQYF.

This chain connects TRBV11-2 to TRBJ1-1; tentatively, D is TRBD1 (5 bases). The CDR3 sequence is 13 residues long. The V gene's germline CDR1 is SGHAT and CDR2 FQNNGV. With 5 bases removed from V and 11 bases from J, the gap between germline ends came to 18 bases. Here the CDR3 reads CASSGPGLPGAFF. In DNA form, the CDR3 reads TGTGCCAGCAGCGGACCCGGACTCCCAGGGGCTTTCTTT.

The rearrangement uses TRBV7-2 and TRBJ2-2; D perhaps matches TRBD2 (5 bases). The CDR3 is 13 amino acids. V lost 0 bases, J lost 6 bases, and 5 bases lay in between. Germline loops: CDR1 SGHTA, CDR2 FQGNSA. CDR3 in amino acids: CASSLARAGELFF. In nucleotides, the CDR3 is TGTGCCAGCAGCTTAGCGCGGGCCGGGGAGCTGTTTTTT.

The J gene is TRBJ2-7, the V gene TRBV7-7; D is tentatively TRBD1 or TRBD2 (5 bases each). The CDR3 has 14 amino acids. Germline lookup yields CDR1 SSHAT and CDR2 FNYEAQ (reference sequence). Trimming left V 5 bases short and J 7 bases short, with 18 bases between. The DNA for the CDR3 is TGTGCCAGCAGCACAGACGCCCAGGGAGCTGAGCAGTACTTC. It yields the protein CASSTDAQGAEQYF.

This CDR3 reads CASSLGWGSNQPQHF. The CDR3 nucleotides are TGTGCCAGCAGCTTAGGGTGGGGGTCCAATCAGCCCCAGCATTTT. The gene calls are TRBV7-8 and TRBJ1-5; D is possibly TRBD1 (5 bases). Germline V gives CDR1 SGHVS, CDR2 FQNEAQ. The germline V and J ends were trimmed by 1 base and 3 bases, with 10 bases remaining between them. CDR3 size: 15 residues.

This chain connects TRBV25-1 to TRBJ1-2; the D gene is possibly TRBD1 (5 bases). This CDR3 comprises 13 residues. V lost 8 bases and J 4 bases, leaving 14 bases between the germline ends. CDR1 MGHDK and CDR2 SYGVNS come from the germline V gene. The CDR3 is CASGELGPYGYTF. The CDR3 region has the DNA TGTGCCAGCGGGGAATTGGGGCCCTATGGCTACACCTTC.

The V call is TRBV14, the J call TRBJ1-2, with 12 bases fitting TRBD1. With 2 bases clipped from V and 4 bases from J, the junction kept 8 bases outside the gene matches. This CDR3 comprises 17 residues. Germline V gene lookup returns CDR1 SGHDN and CDR2 FVKESK. The CDR3 region is CASSQRGTGGRSYGYTF. Here the CDR3 DNA reads TGTGCCAGCAGCCAACGGGGGACAGGGGGCCGGAGCTATGGCTACACCTTC.

This chain connects TRBV7-2 to TRBJ2-5; TRBD2 matches 14 bases. Per germline, CDR1 SGHTA and CDR2 FQGNSA. The ends lost 4 bases at V and 4 bases at J; junction bases unmatched: 5. The CDR3 spans 16 residues. Here the CDR3 DNA reads TGTGCCAGCAGCTCCTCCGGGACTAGCGGGAGAGAGACCCAGTACTTC. It encodes CASSSSGTSGRETQYF.

This clone occurred a few times. The chain is built from TRBV28 and TRBJ2-7, with a tentative D call TRBD2 (6 bases). The CDR3 sequence is 12 residues long. The germline V and J ends were trimmed by 6 bases and 6 bases, with 12 bases remaining between them. From germline, CDR1 is MDHEN and CDR2 SYDVKM. The chain's CDR3 is CASSRGGLEQYF. The CDR3 DNA reads TGTGCCAGCAGCCGGGGAGGACTCGAGCAGTACTTC.

The CDR3 region has the DNA TGTGCCACCAGTGGTGAAGCGGAGTACAATGAGCAGTTCTTC. This gives the protein CATSGEAEYNEQFF. This chain joins TRBV24-1 and TRBJ2-1; maybe TRBD2 (5 bases). Germline V CDR1 and CDR2: KGHDR, SFDVKD. The CDR3 contains 14 residues. The germline V and J ends were trimmed by 5 bases and 4 bases, with 11 bases remaining between them.

The chain is built from TRBV9 and TRBJ2-5; 7 bases map to TRBD2. The CDR3 loop spans 15 amino acids. With V trimmed by 0 bases and J by 3 bases, 5 bases remained unmatched. The V gene's germline CDR1 is SGDLS and CDR2 YYNGEE. CDR3 in DNA: TGTGCCAGCAGCGTAGGACTAGCTACCGAAGAGACCCAGTACTTC. As protein: CASSVGLATEETQYF. Drawing the rest from reference TRBV9 and TRBJ2-5, the complete variable domain is DSGVTQTPKHLITATGQRVTLRCSPRSGDLSVYWYQQSLDQGLQFLIQYYNGEERAKGNILERFSAQQFPDLHSELNLSSLELGDSALYFCASSVGLATEETQYFGPGTRLLVL.

This clone was recorded a few times. The J gene is TRBJ2-5, the V gene TRBV5-4; 8 bases are shared with TRBD2. The CDR3 has 16 amino acids. J lost 4 bases, V lost 3 bases, and 11 bases had no gene match. CDR1 and CDR2 from the germline V gene are SGHNT and YYREEE (reference sequence). CDR3 protein: CASSYRAGGRLETQYF. In nucleotides, the CDR3 is TGTGCCAGCAGCTACCGGGCGGGGGGCCGTTTAGAGACCCAGTACTTC.

The CDR3 DNA follows: TGCGCCAGCAGCTTGAACCCGCGGGGAGGCGGGGAGACCCAGTACTTC. This translates into CASSLNPRGGGETQYF. The chain uses TRBV5-1 and TRBJ2-5; perhaps TRBD2 as D (6 bases). The germline V and J ends were trimmed by 1 base and 5 bases, with 18 bases remaining between them. The CDR3 runs 16 residues. Germline V gene data show CDR1 as SGHRS and CDR2 as YFSETQ.

This sequence joins TRBV5-1 and TRBJ1-1; no clear D gene. The CDR3 has 14 residues. Germline V gene lookup returns CDR1 SGHRS and CDR2 YFSETQ. With 4 bases removed from V and 1 base from J, the gap between germline ends came to 11 bases. In DNA form, the CDR3 reads TGCGCCAGCAGCGACCCCCGGCGGAACACTGAAGCTTTCTTT. Its translation is CASSDPRRNTEAFF.

The V and J genes are TRBV21-1 and TRBJ1-2. TRBV21-1 is noted as a pseudogene. This CDR3 comprises 15 residues. The CDR3 region has the DNA TGTGCCAGCAGCAAATGTCCTCGGGGGCTCTATGGCTACACCTTC. This translates into CASSKCPRGLYGYTF.

The CDR3 is CASSLGAEGQPQHF. DNA for the CDR3: TGTGCCAGCAGCTTAGGGGCAGAGGGGCAGCCCCAGCATTTT. The chain uses TRBV7-9 and TRBJ1-5; possibly TRBD1 for D (5 bases). This CDR3 contains 14 residues. The germline V and J ends were trimmed by 1 base and 7 bases, with 11 bases remaining between them. CDR1 SEHNR and CDR2 FQNEAQ come from the germline V gene (reference sequence).